The TCR beta chain under discussion was sequenced for a study of PD-1 blockade in classical Hodgkin lymphoma. This CDR3 is built from 12 residues. The junction had 1 base not matched to a gene; V was cut back by 4 bases and J by 4 bases. From germline, CDR1 is SQVTM and CDR2 ANQGSEA. For this clone: The antigen is not known.

Time point in this sample: newly diagnosed, previously untreated cHL patient sample. Untreated, newly diagnosed classical Hodgkin lymphoma PBMCs served for comparison. Findings and caveats of the study: Relative to healthy donors, newly diagnosed patients reportedly had lower baseline TCR diversity, which was reported as lower still in relapsed/refractory patients. Reasons behind the repertoire differences stay unclear, perhaps disease activity or earlier therapy.

Clones were sequenced by immunoSEQ multiplex PCR, and TCRdb holds only the in-frame ones, with some missing. This repertoire shows 15,000 to 20,000 clones, 75% to 95% found once; its top ten account for roughly 7.2%. This sequence originates from a human donor with classical Hodgkin lymphoma. The chain uses TRBV29-1 and TRBJ1-3; TRBD1 matches 7 bases. Source material: peripheral blood mononuclear cells (PBMCs). In DNA, the CDR3 is TGCAGCGTTGGGGGACAGGGAAACACCATATATTTT. Translated: CSVGGQGNTIYF.